Shown below are 5 T cell receptor beta chains from a single sample sequenced in a study of blood T cell repertoires in COVID-19 (TCRdb year 2020). The receptor library was made with the immunoSEQ multiplex PCR assay. TCRdb's version of the immuneACCESS table is confined to in-frame rearrangements and falls short of the full clone set. An unresolved V gene accounts for under half of the shortfall where checked; the remainder is of unknown origin. This sample holds some 89,000 clones; around nine tenths were observed only once. The ten top clones hold approximately 15% of the sample. The material sequenced was peripheral blood. The source of these receptors is a human donor in a cohort sampled during active COVID-19.

V and J are TRBV19 and TRBJ2-7; 7 bases are shared with TRBD1. The junction had 8 bases not matched to a gene; V was cut back by 3 bases and J by 6 bases. CDR3 length: 14 amino acids. The germline V gene encodes CDR1 LNHDA and CDR2 SQIVND (reference sequence). Here the CDR3 reads CASSMGTVPGEQYF. In nucleotides, the CDR3 is TGTGCCAGTAGTATGGGGACAGTCCCTGGCGAGCAGTACTTC.

This clone was detected once. This chain uses TRBV28 with TRBJ2-1; TRBD2 aligns across 12 bases. In germline, CDR1 is MDHEN, CDR2 SYDVKM. The CDR3 has 13 amino acids. J lost 16 bases, V lost 5 bases, and 9 bases had no gene match. The CDR3 loop is CASSLRTSGMGFF. DNA of the CDR3: TGTGCCAGCAGTCTAAGGACTAGCGGGATGGGTTTCTTC. The variable domain in full, with the rest retrieved from reference TRBV28 and TRBJ2-1, is DVKVTQSSRYLVKRTGEKVFLECVQDMDHENMFWYRQDPGLGLRLIYFSYDVKMKEKGDIPEGYSVSREKKERFSLILESASTNQTSMYLCASSLRTSGMGFFGPGTRLTVL.

CDR3 loop: CASSLRAGVNTGELFF. For the CDR3, the DNA is TGCGCCAGCAGCCTCAGAGCGGGAGTGAACACCGGGGAGCTGTTTTTT. The chain has TRBV4-3 and TRBJ2-2; 8 positions agree with TRBD2. Looked up from germline, CDR1 is LGHNA and CDR2 is YSLEER. V was pared by 4 bases and J by 1 base, with 5 bases of the junction left unmatched. There are 16 residues in the CDR3.

The rearrangement uses TRBV5-1 and TRBJ1-3; D is ambiguous. The V end was cut by 1 base, the J end by 0 bases, with 8 bases between. There are 15 residues in the CDR3. The V gene's germline CDR1 is SGHRS and CDR2 YFSETQ. This CDR3 reads CASSLNGHSGNTIYF. CDR3 nucleotides: TGCGCCAGCAGCTTGAACGGTCACTCTGGAAACACCATATATTTT. Supplemented by reference TRBV5-1 and TRBJ1-3, the full variable domain reads KAGVTQTPRYLIKTRGQQVTLSCSPISGHRSVSWYQQTPGQGLQFLFEYFSETQRNKGNFPGRFSGRQFSNSRSEMNVSTLELGDSALYLCASSLNGHSGNTIYFGEGSWLTVV.

The rearrangement uses TRBV28 and TRBJ1-1; 7 positions match TRBD1. Trimming at V came to 7 bases and at J to 6 bases, leaving 5 bases not matched to a gene. Germline-derived CDR1 and CDR2 are MDHEN and SYDVKM. The CDR3 has 12 residues. The CDR3 is CASNWGTAEAFF. Written as DNA, the CDR3 is TGTGCCAGCAATTGGGGGACAGCTGAAGCTTTCTTT.